A selection of T cell receptor beta chains follows, all from one sample in a study of T cell repertoires in cytomegalovirus infection. These receptors have no identified antigens. Via MiXCR, TCRdb re-called the reads, giving one row per CDR3 protein. Among 680,000 or so distinct CDR3 sequences listed, around 30% were seen once. The source was cultured PBMCs, collected from culture after CMV antigen stimulation. Source of these receptors: a human donor in good health (CMV status not recorded). Some clones in this sample may be carry-over from other donors' samples. CDR3s leave out the opening cysteine and the closing phenylalanine or tryptophan.

TRBV7-2,10,ASSPRQETQY
TRBV20-1,14,SARDGRPSGEETQY
TRBV4-1,16,ASSTYPPLRVIQETQY
TRBV29-1,11,SVESGGTHEQF
TRBV2,11,ASNRDSLYEQY
TRBV11-3,14,ASSLTGTGIQETQY
TRBV2,12,ASSNYRDSGEQY
TRBV28,10,ASSSGSAGYT
TRBV20-1,11,SARGAIRETQY
TRBV19,11,ASSIFQDGEAF
TRBV7-2,13,ASSLVAGSHNEQF
TRBV24-1,12,ATSLADHPDTQY
TRBV27,11,ASSFIDTDTQY
TRBV7-9,14,ASSQGLAGSVSEQY
TRBV7-2,14,ASSQLPLAYQETQY
TRBV5-1,14,ASSLAGQGRSYEQY
TRBV2,12,ASSEDREGSPLH
TRBV7-8,13,ASSLGRTTTTEAF
TRBV11-3,11,ASSLTGETEAF
TRBV7-9,11,ASHPGTTRTQY
TRBV7-4,9,ASTLIDEQY
TRBV20-1,15,SARQDRVIRGSYEQY
TRBV25-1,13,ASRAKGQPSLGYT
TRBV7-2,12,ASSLELAAETQY
TRBV11-2,15,ASSSDAGPRSGNTIY
TRBV29-1,11,SVDVAGDREQY
TRBV7-2,12,ASSTGSSTDTQY
TRBV27,16,ASSLSSGRGVFTDTQY
TRBV11-1,11,ASSKVENEKLF
TRBV6-6,16,ASSYEGLADGSTDTQY
TRBV5-6,16,ASSLDYAIGEANEKLF
TRBV4-1,12,ASSRYHLSDTQY
TRBV7-9,16,ASSPTSPSGTRARELF
TRBV20-1,12,SARVSSYNSPLH
TRBV10-2,14,ASSESLVLVGTEAF
TRBV7-2,12,ASSPHSGFQPQH
TRBV9,16,ASSPTPPGLAVYNEQF
TRBV6-1,12,ASSGLGQRNTIY
TRBV6-1,13,ASSDPPLGRYEQY
TRBV11-2,15,ASSSGPGLAAYNEQF
TRBV7-2,13,ASSLAGGANEKLF
TRBV7-9,13,ASSLGPEATDTQY
TRBV7-9,13,ASSRLLGSNDEQF
TRBV7-8,13,ASSLEHGSYNEQF
TRBV20-1,11,SARGDRNYGYT
TRBV18,15,ASSPPNTDGAADTQY
TRBV20-1,12,SAPGSDPYNEQF
TRBV6-6,13,ASKPGQGITYEQY